This T cell receptor (beta chain) was profiled in a study of blood T cells in healthy people across ages. Whole-study results and caveats: A roughly linear fall in TCR beta diversity per million T cells was seen with increasing age.

A sample-barcoded 5' primer and a J-beta primer mix were used in a second PCR of roughly 7 to 11 cycles. MiXCR was run by TCRdb on the 5' RACE reads, yielding one entry per CDR3 protein. The sample carries hundreds of thousands of distinct CDR3 sequences, 45% to 50% recorded once. Turning to this clonotype: Its antigen is as yet unknown.

Germline CDR1 is LNHNV and CDR2 is YYDKDF (reference sequence). The CDR3 is made up of 14 amino acids. V was shortened by 4 bases and J by 0 bases, with 10 bases between the two germline ends. The chain couples TRBV15 to TRBJ2-7; D gene unclear. Sample: blood. The sequence was collected from a man aged 25 to 40 in good health. The CDR3 DNA is TGTGCCACCAGCATGGGCGGCAGCTCCTACGAGCAGTACTTC. Translation: CATSMGGSSYEQYF.